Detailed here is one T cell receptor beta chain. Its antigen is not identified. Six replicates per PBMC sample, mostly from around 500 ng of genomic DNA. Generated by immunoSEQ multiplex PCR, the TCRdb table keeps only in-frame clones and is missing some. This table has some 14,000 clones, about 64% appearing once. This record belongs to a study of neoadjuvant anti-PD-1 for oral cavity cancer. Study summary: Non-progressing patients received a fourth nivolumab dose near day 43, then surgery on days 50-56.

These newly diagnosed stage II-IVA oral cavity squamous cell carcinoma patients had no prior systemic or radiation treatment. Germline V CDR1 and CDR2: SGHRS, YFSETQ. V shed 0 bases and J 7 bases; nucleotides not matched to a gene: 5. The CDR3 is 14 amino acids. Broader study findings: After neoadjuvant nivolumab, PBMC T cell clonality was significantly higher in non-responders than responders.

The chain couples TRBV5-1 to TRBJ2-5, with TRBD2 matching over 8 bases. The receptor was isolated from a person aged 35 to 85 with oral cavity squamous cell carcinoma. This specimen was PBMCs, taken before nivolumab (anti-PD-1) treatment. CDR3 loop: CASSLGVAGSTQYF. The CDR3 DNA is TGCGCCAGCAGCTTGGGAGTAGCGGGATCGACCCAGTACTTC.